This TCR beta chain was sequenced during a study of sequential checkpoint blockade in melanoma (dated by TCRdb to 2018 to 2020). Looking at the study overall: In a 1:1 randomization, patients received either first-line nivolumab then ipilimumab (arm A) or ipilimumab then nivolumab (arm B). Maintenance nivolumab came after each of the two trial sequences. What the authors observed across the whole study: The response-prediction model combining TCR metrics and mutation burden needs validation in larger, independent patient cohorts.

As to this clone: Its cognate antigen has yet to be identified. No base quality values were provided; no much bigger clone lies one nucleotide off.

The treatment or condition label here, explained by the study, means: randomized to nivolumab then ipilimumab (arm A) or the reverse (arm B). None of the trial patients had been given prior DNA-damaging chemotherapy. Live CD3+CD8+ cells negative for CD19 and CD56 were sorted from thawed PBMCs on a FACS Aria II flow cytometer. Samples were obtained from patients with melanoma enrolled in CheckMate 064, a randomized, open-label phase II trial of sequential checkpoint blockade. Peripheral blood mononuclear cells were obtained through leukapheresis, purified using Ficoll-Paque, and frozen in human serum containing roughly 10% DMSO. Immediately after sorting, the purity of sorted blood CD3+CD8+ cells was verified to be >95%, after which DNA was extracted. The germline V gene (reference sequence) sets CDR1 to SEHNR and CDR2 to FQNEAQ. The CDR3 numbers 14 residues from cysteine through phenylalanine. The retained sequence is limited to the CDR3, 42 bases, with the frame set at the first base. Compared with germline, V lacks 5 bases and J lacks 1 base; bases without a gene match: 1.

TCRbeta CDR3 regions were immunosequenced from genomic DNA with the immunoSEQ Assay. Genomic DNA was amplified by bias-controlled multiplex PCR before high-throughput sequencing. In the paper's pipeline: To quantify the absolute abundance of each unique TCRbeta CDR3 region, the sequences were collapsed and filtered. Clonality, defined as 1 minus Pielou's evenness, was calculated using productive rearrangements only. A previously published method was used to identify clones with significantly greater frequencies in on-treatment samples than in baseline samples. TCRdb limited this immuneACCESS table to in-frame rearrangements with V and J called. A share of clones is missing; checked studies link under half to unresolved V genes, and the rest is unexplained. That table furnishes V, J and clone size, whereas the DNA furnished D and trimming. Recorded for this sample are about 30,000 clones; around three quarters of them occurred a single time. The top ten constitute 13% of the sample.

Sequenced material: CD8+ T cells sorted from blood (inferred from file names), taken from a patient given nivolumab and ipilimumab in sequence. Recombination connected TRBV7-9 to TRBJ2-5, and 10 junction bases match TRBD2. This receptor was obtained from a human donor with melanoma. The DNA sequence is TGTGCCAGCAGCAGCGGGGGGGCCCAAGAGACCCAGTACTTC. This translates into CASSSGGAQETQYF.